The TCR beta chain described here comes from a study of shared clonotypes between healthy human individuals. General study results and limits: Generation probabilities were higher for clonotypes shared across all four sorted-subset donors than for unshared ones. Clonotype sharing across a few donors was observed for around 5% of naive CD4 clonotypes.

The CDR3 length is 16 residues. Germline CDR1 and CDR2: SQVTM and ANQGSEA. Trimming removed 3 bases from V and 0 bases from J, with 15 bases in between. To note about this clone: What it binds is not known.

CD4+ cell separation produced CD45RA+ naive and CD45RA-negative memory subsets. The assay was carried out at the deep level. Profiling relied on immunoSEQ multiplex PCR, and the TCRdb table lists in-frame clones only, not all of them. The data show over 2 million clones, roughly 90% seen once. This receptor was obtained from a man between 18 and 29 years old in good health. Some clones in this sample may be carry-over from other donors' samples. Specimen: naive CD4+ T cells from PBMCs. As for subset: CD45RA+ positively selected. The chain employs TRBV29-1 and TRBJ1-5, with D hard to call. The CDR3 nucleotides read TGCAGCGTTGAGGTTCGGGGAGGATATAGCAATCAGCCCCAGCATTTT. Protein: CSVEVRGGYSNQPQHF. The variable domain in full, completed from reference TRBV29-1 and TRBJ1-5, reads SAVISQKPSRDICQRGTSLTIQCQVDSQVTMMFWYRQQPGQSLTLIATANQGSEATYESGFVIDKFPISRPNLTFSTLTVSNMSPEDSSIYLCSVEVRGGYSNQPQHFGDGTRLSIL.